Each of the 27 T cell receptor beta chains below was sequenced from the same sample in a study of blood T cell repertoires in COVID-19. Profiled with immunoSEQ multiplex PCR; TCRdb holds only in-frame clones, not every one. The sample records around 230,000 clones, around 85% being singletons. The sample consisted of peripheral blood. The receptors were gathered from a woman aged 80 or older with acute or convalescent COVID-19.

The chain couples TRBV6-1 to TRBJ1-5; 7 nucleotides agree with TRBD1. Germline CDR1 is MNHNS and CDR2 is SASEGT. This CDR3 is 17 amino acids long. V lost 3 bases and J lost 1; bases outside the gene matches: 9. CDR3 region: CASSERGGGPSNQPQHF. The CDR3 DNA is TGTGCCAGCAGTGAGAGAGGAGGGGGCCCGAGCAATCAGCCCCAGCATTTT.

The V call is TRBV24-1, the J call TRBJ2-2, with a weak D call TRBD2 (6 bases). V lost 10 bases, J lost 5 bases, and 22 bases lay in between. From germline, CDR1 is KGHDR and CDR2 SFDVKD. The CDR3 totals 16 residues. CDR3 residues: CATLPGRVRRTGELFF. In nucleotides, the CDR3 is TGTGCCACGTTGCCCGGGAGAGTCAGACGGACCGGGGAGCTGTTTTTT.

The chain employs TRBV5-1 and TRBJ2-1; D may be TRBD1 (5 bases). Trimming shortened V by 2 bases and J by 9 bases, and 12 bases separated the two germline ends. CDR1 is SGHRS, CDR2 YFSETQ, per germline. The CDR3 extends over 13 amino acids. CDR3 residues: CASSFQGEGEQFF. As DNA, the CDR3 is TGCGCCAGCAGCTTCCAGGGCGAAGGTGAGCAGTTCTTC.

The chain combines TRBV14 with TRBJ1-2; D unresolved. V was pared by 6 bases and J by 4 bases, with 15 bases between. The CDR3 is made up of 14 amino acids. Germline CDR1 and CDR2: SGHDN and FVKESK. CDR3 sequence reads: CASSRREGLYGYTF. The CDR3, as DNA: TGTGCCAGCAGTCGTAGAGAGGGCCTCTATGGCTACACCTTC.

This clone was counted a single time. This CDR3 reads CASSPMRENPYEQYF. Written as DNA, the CDR3 is TGTGCCAGCTCACCAATGCGGGAGAACCCCTACGAGCAGTACTTC. The chain recombines TRBV18 with TRBJ2-7, with 7 bases identical to TRBD2. Germline V gene lookup returns CDR1 KGHSH and CDR2 LQKENI. Trimming took 2 bases from V and 2 from J; bases not matched to a gene: 6. The CDR3 is 15 amino acids.

The chain employs TRBV5-1 and TRBJ1-4; possibly TRBD1 for D (6 bases). Trimming cost V 0 bases and J 4 bases, with 10 bases left between them. The CDR3 runs 15 residues. The germline V gene encodes CDR1 SGHRS and CDR2 YFSETQ. CDR3 DNA: TGCGCCAGCAGCTTGGCGGGGGGCGATAATGAAAAACTGTTTTTT. It translates to CASSLAGGDNEKLFF.

The rearrangement links TRBV14 to TRBJ1-1, with D unresolved. From germline, CDR1 is SGHDN and CDR2 FVKESK. The V end lost 1 base, the J end lost 10 bases, and 7 bases lay between the germline ends. CDR3 length equals 11 residues. The CDR3 DNA sequence: TGTGCCAGCAGCCAAGGGCCTGCAGCTTTCTTT. Protein sequence: CASSQGPAAFF.

This clone is a singleton in its sample. This chain connects TRBV30 to TRBJ1-5; D is undetermined. The V and J ends lost 1 base and 4 bases respectively, with 14 bases between them. Germline V gene data show CDR1 as GTSNPN and CDR2 as SVGIG (reference sequence). The CDR3 is 15 residues long. The CDR3 DNA is TGTGCCTGGAGTGCGATTTCGGGGATAAATCAGCCCCAGCATTTT. Protein product: CAWSAISGINQPQHF. Full variable domain (rest looked up from reference TRBV30 and TRBJ1-5): SQTIHQWPATLVQPVGSPLSLECTVEGTSNPNLYWYRQAAGRGLQLLFYSVGIGQISSEVPQNLSASRPQDRQFILSSKKLLLSDSGFYLCAWSAISGINQPQHFGDGTRLSIL.

CDR3 bases: TGCGCCAGCAGCCTCGACGGACTAGCGACGTACAATGAGCAGTTCTTC. This gives the protein CASSLDGLATYNEQFF. V and J are TRBV5-1 and TRBJ2-1, with 9 bases that match TRBD2. V trimming: 4 bases; J trimming: 4 bases; junction bases outside the gene matches: 9. The CDR3 is made up of 16 amino acids. The V gene's germline CDR1 is SGHRS and CDR2 YFSETQ.

This chain uses TRBV7-9 with TRBJ1-6, with D possibly being TRBD1 (6 bases). The CDR3 has 16 residues. V lost 5 bases, J lost 0 bases, and 11 bases lay in between. CDR1 and CDR2 (germline): SEHNR, FQNEAQ (reference sequence). The CDR3 bases are TGTGCCAGCAGCCACAACAGGGCCTCCTATAATTCACCCCTCCACTTT. Translation gives CASSHNRASYNSPLHF.

V is TRBV3-1 (or the pseudogene TRBV3-2) and J is TRBJ2-7; 7 bases match TRBD1. The CDR3 sequence is 14 residues long. The germline V gene has CDR1 LGHDT and CDR2 YNNKEL (reference sequence). The V segment lost 4 bases and the J segment 4 bases; nucleotides outside the gene matches: 7. The CDR3 loop is CASSLLRDRYEQYF. CDR3 in DNA: TGTGCCAGCAGCCTACTCCGGGACAGATACGAGCAGTACTTC.

The V and J genes are TRBV6-5 and TRBJ2-3; the D gene is possibly TRBD2 (6 bases). The V and J ends lost 10 bases and 4 bases respectively, with 15 bases between them. The CDR3 is made up of 13 amino acids. Germline V gene data show CDR1 as MNHEY and CDR2 as SVGAGI. The CDR3 reads CAIQQSGADTQYF. The CDR3 nucleotides are TGTGCCATCCAACAATCGGGAGCAGATACGCAGTATTTT.

The rearrangement joins TRBV2 to TRBJ2-6, with D maybe TRBD1 (5 bases). The germline V and J ends were trimmed by 6 bases and 2 bases, with 5 bases remaining between them. Per germline, CDR1 SNHLY and CDR2 FYNNEI. The CDR3 runs 13 residues. The CDR3 DNA reads as TGTGCCAGCAGCAGGGCTGGGGCCAACGTCCTGACTTTC. This sequence encodes CASSRAGANVLTF.

This chain joins TRBV6-5 and TRBJ2-1, with 7 bases aligning to TRBD1. From germline, CDR1 is MNHEY and CDR2 SVGAGI. This CDR3 is built from 14 residues. Unmatched junction bases numbered 10, after V lost 0 bases and J lost 14 bases. The CDR3 region has the DNA TGTGCCAGCAGTTACTCGTCACCTAGAGGGACAGAGTTCTTC. The encoded protein is CASSYSSPRGTEFF.

The genes are TRBV25-1 and TRBJ2-3; a possible D gene is TRBD2 (5 bases). V was cut by 6 bases and J by 3 bases, with 13 bases left in between. Per germline, CDR1 MGHDK and CDR2 SYGVNS. CDR3 size: 14 residues. The CDR3 nucleotides read TGTGCCAGCAGCCGGTCGGGAAGGACAGATACGCAGTATTTT. Protein: CASSRSGRTDTQYF.

The gene calls are TRBV19 and TRBJ1-5; TRBD1 aligns across 7 bases. The length of the CDR3 is 15 residues. The J segment lost 2 bases and the V segment lost 6 bases, leaving 7 bases of the junction unmatched. The germline CDR1 and CDR2 sequences are LNHDA and SQIVND (reference sequence). This CDR3 reads CASSLQGLRNQPQHF. The CDR3 DNA is TGTGCCAGTAGCTTACAGGGGCTGCGCAATCAGCCCCAGCATTTT.

V gene TRBV2 combines with J gene TRBJ2-7; 7 nucleotides agree with TRBD2. Germline assignment: CDR1 SNHLY and CDR2 FYNNEI. The CDR3 contains 13 residues. J gave up 3 bases and V 6 bases, and 5 bases lay outside the gene matches. The CDR3 DNA sequence: TGTGCCAGCAGAGCGGGACCGAACTACGAGCAGTACTTC. It specifies CASRAGPNYEQYF. The full variable domain, its missing parts supplied by reference TRBV2 and TRBJ2-7, is EPEVTQTPSHQVTQMGQEVILRCVPISNHLYFYWYRQILGQKVEFLVSFYNNEISEKSEIFDDQFSVERPDGSNFTLKIRSTKLEDSAMYFCASRAGPNYEQYFGPGTRLTVT.

The rearrangement joins TRBV9 to TRBJ2-2; perhaps TRBD2 as D (6 bases). CDR1 SGDLS and CDR2 YYNGEE come from the germline V gene. V was cut by 3 bases and J by 2 bases, with 14 bases left in between. This CDR3 has 16 residues. In DNA form, the CDR3 reads TGTGCCAGCAGCGCTGGGGGTAGCGGTAACACCGGGGAGCTGTTTTTT. Translating gives CASSAGGSGNTGELFF. The whole variable domain, remainder taken from reference TRBV9 and TRBJ2-2, is DSGVTQTPKHLITATGQRVTLRCSPRSGDLSVYWYQQSLDQGLQFLIQYYNGEERAKGNILERFSAQQFPDLHSELNLSSLELGDSALYFCASSAGGSGNTGELFFGEGSRLTVL.

The CDR3 sequence: CASSAGEISSPLHF. DNA of the CDR3: TGCGCCAGCAGTGCAGGGGAGATCTCCTCACCCCTCCACTTT. The rearrangement uses TRBV10-2 and TRBJ1-6, with a tentative D call TRBD1 (6 bases). Germline assignment: CDR1 WSHSY and CDR2 SAAADI. The CDR3 contains 14 residues. V dropped 4 bases and J dropped 10 bases, with 14 bases sitting between them.

For the CDR3, the DNA is TGTGCCAGTAGTATAGCCGGAGGGGTCGAGACCCAGTACTTC. This encodes CASSIAGGVETQYF. The J gene is TRBJ2-5, the V gene TRBV19, with D tentatively TRBD2 (6 bases). The CDR3 consists of 14 residues. CDR1 and CDR2 from the germline V gene are LNHDA and SQIVND (reference sequence). V was clipped by 1 base and J by 5 bases, with 11 bases between them.

The chain uses TRBV5-1 and TRBJ2-7; 7 positions match TRBD1. The CDR3 has 14 amino acids. Losses at the gene ends were 6 bases for V and 0 bases for J; bases not matched to a gene: 6. The germline V gene encodes CDR1 SGHRS and CDR2 YFSETQ. CDR3 coding DNA: TGCGCCAGCACCGGGACAGAGGGCTCCTACGAGCAGTACTTC. Protein: CASTGTEGSYEQYF.

CDR3 residues: CASSSEILTDTQYF. In DNA form, the CDR3 reads TGTGCCAGCAGCTCGGAGATCCTCACAGATACGCAGTATTTT. The gene calls are TRBV7-9 and TRBJ2-3, with D unresolved. The CDR3 extends over 14 amino acids. With 4 bases removed from V and 2 bases from J, the gap between germline ends came to 10 bases. The germline CDR1 and CDR2 sequences are SEHNR and FQNEAQ (reference sequence).

The chain carries TRBV19 and TRBJ1-3; D gene unclear. Germline-derived CDR1 and CDR2 are LNHDA and SQIVND (reference sequence). The CDR3 is 17 residues long. The V end lost 3 bases, the J end lost 0 bases, and 15 bases lay between the germline ends. The CDR3 loop reads CASSMGAGRHSGNTIYF. In nucleotides, the CDR3 is TGTGCCAGTAGTATGGGCGCAGGTCGCCACTCTGGAAACACCATATATTTT.

The J gene is TRBJ2-5, the V gene TRBV5-1; D unclear. Germline V gene data show CDR1 as SGHRS and CDR2 as YFSETQ. The CDR3 extends over 14 amino acids. Trimming removed 7 bases from V and 7 bases from J, with 20 bases in between. This CDR3 is CASAAEAASGTQYF. CDR3 in DNA: TGCGCCAGCGCGGCCGAGGCGGCCAGTGGGACCCAGTACTTC.

The V call is TRBV15, the J call TRBJ2-2; a possible D gene is TRBD2 (5 bases). Germline loops: CDR1 LNHNV, CDR2 YYDKDF (reference sequence). The ends were cut back, 6 bases at V and 7 bases at J, with 15 bases in the middle. This CDR3 contains 14 residues. For the CDR3, the DNA is TGTGCCACCAGTCTATCGGGGATTATCGGGGAGCTGTTTTTT. This gives the protein CATSLSGIIGELFF.

Of note for this clone: An end of the junction does not agree with germline; a read error may underlie this. The rearrangement uses TRBV3-1 (or the pseudogene TRBV3-2) and TRBJ1-4, with 8 bases identical to TRBD1. Germline lookup yields CDR1 LGHDT and CDR2 YNNKEL (reference sequence). The CDR3 contains 15 residues. CDR3: CAGSPSGGSNEKLFF. Here the CDR3 DNA reads TGTGCCGGCAGCCCCTCAGGGGGCAGTAATGAAAAACTGTTTTTT.

The genes are TRBV3-1 (or the pseudogene TRBV3-2) and TRBJ2-2, with TRBD2 as a possible D gene (5 bases). Germline lookup yields CDR1 LGHDT and CDR2 YNNKEL (reference sequence). V was clipped by 6 bases and J by 2 bases, with 16 bases between them. The CDR3 runs to 16 residues. CDR3 region: CASSLSRTPNTGELFF. CDR3 nucleotides: TGTGCCAGCAGTCTCAGTAGGACTCCCAACACCGGGGAGCTGTTTTTT.